The source of this T cell receptor (beta chain) is a study of technical replicates of blood from a few donors. Produced via immunoSEQ multiplex PCR; TCRdb's table is partial and in-frame only. The profile shows around 100,000 clones, about 96% of them singletons. The sample was T cells isolated from PBMCs. The TCR originated in a human donor in good health.

CDR3 residues: CASSLVGTGKETQYF. The CDR3 DNA sequence: TGTGCCAGCAGCTTAGTGGGGACAGGAAAAGAGACCCAGTACTTC. V and J are TRBV11-3 and TRBJ2-5, with TRBD1 matching over 8 bases. Per the germline V gene, CDR1 is SGHNT and CDR2 is YENEEA. V gave up 1 base and J gave up 3 bases; unmatched junction bases: 4. This CDR3 region has 15 residues.